Detailed here is one T cell receptor (beta chain). V dropped 6 bases and J dropped 4 bases, with 14 bases sitting between them. The CDR3 is 14 residues long. Per the germline V gene, CDR1 is SGHDT and CDR2 is YYEEEE. The sample belongs to a study of OX40 agonist ivuxolimab in advanced cancers. Overall study context: An agonistic human IgG2 monoclonal antibody against OX40 (CD134) was given. Dose-escalation patients were diagnosed with hepatocellular carcinoma, melanoma, renal cell cancer or head and neck cancer. Subjects had a mean age of about 60 years, with a range of roughly 23 to 79; more than 75% were male.

Profiled with immunoSEQ multiplex PCR; TCRdb holds only in-frame clones, not every one. The repertoire holds some 60,000 clones, with 84% as singletons. The chain carries TRBV5-6 and TRBJ2-1; tentatively, D is TRBD1 or TRBD2 (6 bases each). The sequencing used CD4+ or CD8+ T cells sorted from blood, collected in a trial of the OX40 agonist ivuxolimab. The source is an adult with an advanced solid tumor such as melanoma, head and neck, liver or kidney cancer. CDR3 in amino acids: CASTRLGGYNEQFF. In nucleotides, the CDR3 is TGTGCCAGCACCCGGCTAGGGGGGTACAATGAGCAGTTCTTC.